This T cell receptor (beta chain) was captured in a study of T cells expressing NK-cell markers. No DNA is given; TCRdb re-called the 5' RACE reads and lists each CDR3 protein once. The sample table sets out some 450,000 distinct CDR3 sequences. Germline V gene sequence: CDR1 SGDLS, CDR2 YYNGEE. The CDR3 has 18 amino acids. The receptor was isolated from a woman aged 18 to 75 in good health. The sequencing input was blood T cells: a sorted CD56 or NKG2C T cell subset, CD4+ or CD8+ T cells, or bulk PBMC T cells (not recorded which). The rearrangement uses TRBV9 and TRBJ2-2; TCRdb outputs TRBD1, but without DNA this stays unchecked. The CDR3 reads CASSQVLGATTNTGELFF.